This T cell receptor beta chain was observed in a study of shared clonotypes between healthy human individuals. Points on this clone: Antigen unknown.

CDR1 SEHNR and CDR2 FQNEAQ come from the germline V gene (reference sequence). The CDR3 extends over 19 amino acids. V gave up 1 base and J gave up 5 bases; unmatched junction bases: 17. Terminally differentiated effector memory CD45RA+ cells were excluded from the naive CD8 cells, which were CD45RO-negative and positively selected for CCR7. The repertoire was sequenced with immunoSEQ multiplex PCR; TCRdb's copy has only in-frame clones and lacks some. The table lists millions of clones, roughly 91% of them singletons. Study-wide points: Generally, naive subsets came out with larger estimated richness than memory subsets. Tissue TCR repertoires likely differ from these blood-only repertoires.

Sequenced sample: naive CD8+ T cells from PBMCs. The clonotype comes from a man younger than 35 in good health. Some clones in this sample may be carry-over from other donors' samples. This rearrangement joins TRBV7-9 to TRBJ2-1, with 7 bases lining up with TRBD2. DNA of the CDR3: TGTGCCAGCAGCTTAGTCCGAGTGTCTAGCGGCAGAAAAAACAATGAGCAGTTCTTC. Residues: CASSLVRVSSGRKNNEQFF.